The 9 T cell receptor beta chains below come from one sample, sequenced in a study of response to subunit inactivated influenza vaccine. TCRdb fed the RT-PCR reads into MiXCR, producing one record per CDR3 protein. The table records roughly 650,000 distinct CDR3 sequences, 15% to 17% of them present only once. The sample was PBMCs from blood, taken 12 days after vaccination. The receptors were gathered from a man in his fifties or sixties who received an inactivated influenza vaccine.

This clonotype was picked up a small number of times. This chain connects TRBV24-1 to TRBJ2-3, with a tentative D call TRBD1 (5 bases). Germline loops: CDR1 KGHDR, CDR2 SFDVKD. V was trimmed by 5 bases and J by 0 bases, leaving 11 bases between them. This CDR3 region has 15 residues. This CDR3 is CATSAVGLSTDTQYF. CDR3 bases: TGTGCCACCAGTGCGGTGGGGCTCAGCACAGATACGCAGTATTTT.

The rearrangement links TRBV18 to TRBJ2-7; the D gene is possibly TRBD1 (5 bases). The length of the CDR3 is 13 residues. Germline V CDR1 and CDR2: KGHSH, LQKENI. V lost 6 bases and J lost 5, with 14 bases in between. CDR3 residues: CASSSKIGDEQYF. The CDR3 DNA reads TGTGCCAGCTCGTCAAAAATAGGGGACGAGCAGTACTTC.

There are a few counts of this clonotype. The gene calls are TRBV6-2 or TRBV6-3 and TRBJ1-5; the match to TRBD1 covers 7 bases. After removal of 4 bases from V and 9 bases from J, the junction contained 6 bases not matched to a gene. This CDR3 is 13 amino acids long. CDR1 is MNHEY, CDR2 SVGEGT, per germline. CDR3 amino acids: CASSLQGILPQHF. The CDR3 DNA reads TGTGCCAGCAGTTTACAGGGGATTTTGCCCCAGCATTTT.

V is TRBV30 and J is TRBJ2-5; 11 bases line up with TRBD2. This CDR3 spans 17 amino acids. Germline CDR1 GTSNPN, CDR2 SVGIG (reference sequence). V lost 0 bases and J lost 1; bases outside the gene matches: 7. The CDR3 coding sequence is TGTGCCTGGAGTGTTGGTCTAGCGGGGGGCCTCCAAGAGACCCAGTACTTC. This translates into CAWSVGLAGGLQETQYF.

The V call is TRBV6-1, the J call TRBJ1-2; weak D call: TRBD1 (5 bases). This CDR3 is built from 13 residues. Trimming took off 8 bases at V and 6 bases at J, with 16 bases between the two ends. Germline V gene sequence: CDR1 MNHNS, CDR2 SASEGT. Here the CDR3 reads CASSPGDRDGYTF. CDR3 in DNA: TGTGCCAGCTCCCCCGGGGACCGAGATGGCTACACCTTC.

The chain joins TRBV7-9 to TRBJ2-3; no firm D call. V lost 2 bases and J lost 2, with 14 bases in between. The length of the CDR3 is 16 residues. Germline CDR1 reads SEHNR; CDR2 reads FQNEAQ (reference sequence). The CDR3 coding sequence is TGTGCCAGCAGCTTATTCGCCGAACGATACACAGATACGCAGTATTTT. It encodes CASSLFAERYTDTQYF.

This chain uses TRBV7-8 with TRBJ2-3; TRBD2 might be the D (5 bases). The CDR3 has 14 amino acids. Between the trimmed V and J ends, which lost 11 bases and 2 bases, there was a span of 17 bases. Germline loops: CDR1 SGHVS, CDR2 FQNEAQ. The DNA of the CDR3 is TGTGCCTGCATTGACTATCCCTCCACAGATACGCAGTATTTT. It is translated as CACIDYPSTDTQYF. Full variable domain (remainder filled in from reference TRBV7-8 and TRBJ2-3): GAGVSQSPRYKVAKRGQDVALRCDPISGHVSLFWYQQALGQGPEFLTYFQNEAQLDKSGLPSDRFFAERPEGSVSTLKIQRTQQEDSAVYLCACIDYPSTDTQYFGPGTRLTVL.

This clonotype has more than one count but fewer than ten. This chain uses TRBV7-2 with TRBJ2-7, with 12 bases that match TRBD2. Trimming took 6 bases from V and 1 from J; bases not matched to a gene: 1. CDR3 length: 14 amino acids. Germline V gene lookup returns CDR1 SGHTA and CDR2 FQGNSA. The CDR3 region has the DNA TGTGCCAGCAGAACTAGCGGGAGGTCCTACGAGCAGTACTTC. Residues: CASRTSGRSYEQYF.

This clonotype was observed many times. The gene calls are TRBV7-2 and TRBJ2-7, with D uncertain. Germline values: CDR1 SGHTA, CDR2 FQGNSA. V shed 5 bases and J shed 0 bases, with 5 bases lying between them. The CDR3 sequence is 12 residues long. The CDR3 is CASSHNSYEQYF. For the CDR3, the DNA is TGTGCCAGCAGCCACAACTCCTACGAGCAGTACTTC.